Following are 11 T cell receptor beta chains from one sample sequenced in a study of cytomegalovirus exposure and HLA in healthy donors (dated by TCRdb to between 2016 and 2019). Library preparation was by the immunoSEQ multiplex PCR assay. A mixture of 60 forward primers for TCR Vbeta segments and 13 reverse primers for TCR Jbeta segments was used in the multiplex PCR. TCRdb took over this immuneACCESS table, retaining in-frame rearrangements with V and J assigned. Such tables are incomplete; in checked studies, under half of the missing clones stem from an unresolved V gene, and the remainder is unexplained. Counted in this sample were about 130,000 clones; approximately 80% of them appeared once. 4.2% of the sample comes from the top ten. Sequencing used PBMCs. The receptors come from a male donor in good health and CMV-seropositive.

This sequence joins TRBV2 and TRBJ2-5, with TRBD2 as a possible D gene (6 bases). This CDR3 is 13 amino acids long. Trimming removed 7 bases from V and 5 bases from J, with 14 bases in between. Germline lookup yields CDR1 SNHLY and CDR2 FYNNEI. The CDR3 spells CASTVNRGETQYF. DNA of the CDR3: TGTGCCAGCACCGTGAACCGGGGGGAGACCCAGTACTTC.

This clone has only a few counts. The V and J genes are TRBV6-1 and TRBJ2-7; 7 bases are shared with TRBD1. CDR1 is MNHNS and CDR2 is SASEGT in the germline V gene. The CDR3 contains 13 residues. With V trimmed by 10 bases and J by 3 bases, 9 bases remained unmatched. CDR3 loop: CANAKTGSYEQYF. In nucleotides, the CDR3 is TGTGCCAACGCAAAGACAGGGAGCTACGAGCAGTACTTC.

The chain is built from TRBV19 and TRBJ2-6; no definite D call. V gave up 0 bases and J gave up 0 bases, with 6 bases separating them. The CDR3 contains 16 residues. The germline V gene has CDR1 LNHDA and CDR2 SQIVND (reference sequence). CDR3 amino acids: CASSIDLSSGANVLTF. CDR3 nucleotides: TGTGCCAGTAGTATAGATCTAAGCTCTGGGGCCAACGTCCTGACTTTC.

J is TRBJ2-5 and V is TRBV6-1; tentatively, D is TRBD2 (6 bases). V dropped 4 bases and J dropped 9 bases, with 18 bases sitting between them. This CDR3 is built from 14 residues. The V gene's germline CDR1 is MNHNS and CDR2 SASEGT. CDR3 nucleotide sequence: TGTGCCAGCAGTGTTGGCGGGGCCGGTAGGTCCCAGTACTTC. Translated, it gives CASSVGGAGRSQYF.

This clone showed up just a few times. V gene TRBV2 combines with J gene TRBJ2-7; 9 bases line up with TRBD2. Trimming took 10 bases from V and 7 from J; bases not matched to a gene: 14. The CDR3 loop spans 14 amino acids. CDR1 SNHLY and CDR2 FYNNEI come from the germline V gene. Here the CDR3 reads CATIAGDSLEEQYF. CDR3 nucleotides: TGTGCCACCATAGCGGGGGATTCCCTGGAAGAGCAGTACTTC.

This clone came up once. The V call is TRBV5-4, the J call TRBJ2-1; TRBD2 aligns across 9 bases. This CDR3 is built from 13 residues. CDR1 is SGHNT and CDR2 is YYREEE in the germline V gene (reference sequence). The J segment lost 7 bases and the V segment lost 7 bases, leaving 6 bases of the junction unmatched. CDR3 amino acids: CASVGGGVNEQFF. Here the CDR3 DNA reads TGTGCCAGCGTCGGCGGGGGGGTGAATGAGCAGTTCTTC.

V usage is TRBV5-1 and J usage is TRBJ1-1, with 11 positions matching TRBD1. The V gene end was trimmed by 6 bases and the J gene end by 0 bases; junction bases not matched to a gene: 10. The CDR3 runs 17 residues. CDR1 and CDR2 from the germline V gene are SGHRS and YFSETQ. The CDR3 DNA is TGCGCCAGCAAATTTGCCGGACAGGGGGCATTGAACACTGAAGCTTTCTTT. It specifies CASKFAGQGALNTEAFF.

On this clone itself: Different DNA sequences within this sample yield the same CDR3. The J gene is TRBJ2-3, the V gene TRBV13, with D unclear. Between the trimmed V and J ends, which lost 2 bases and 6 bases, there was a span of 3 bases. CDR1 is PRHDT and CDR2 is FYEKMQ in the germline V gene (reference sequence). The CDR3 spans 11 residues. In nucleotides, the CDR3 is TGTGCCAGCAGCTTAAGCGATACGCAGTATTTT. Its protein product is CASSLSDTQYF.

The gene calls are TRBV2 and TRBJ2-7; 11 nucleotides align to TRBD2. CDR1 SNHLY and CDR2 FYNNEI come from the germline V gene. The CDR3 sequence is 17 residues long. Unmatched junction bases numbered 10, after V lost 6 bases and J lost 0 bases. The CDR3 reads CASSFLGLAVSSYEQYF. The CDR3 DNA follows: TGTGCCAGCAGCTTCCTGGGACTAGCGGTGAGCTCCTACGAGCAGTACTTC.

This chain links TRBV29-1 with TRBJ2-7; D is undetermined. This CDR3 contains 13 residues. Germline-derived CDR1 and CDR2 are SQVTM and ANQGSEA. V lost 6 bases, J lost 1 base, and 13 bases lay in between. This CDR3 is CSVEPAGSYEQYF. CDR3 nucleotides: TGCAGCGTCGAGCCGGCAGGATCCTACGAGCAGTACTTC.

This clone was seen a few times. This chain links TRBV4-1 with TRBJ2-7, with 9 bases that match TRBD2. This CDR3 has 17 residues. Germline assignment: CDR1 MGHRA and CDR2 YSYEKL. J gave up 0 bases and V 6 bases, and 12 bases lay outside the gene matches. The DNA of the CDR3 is TGCGCCAGCAGGGGTCGGCGGGAGGGCCTAAGCTCCTACGAGCAGTACTTC. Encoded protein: CASRGRREGLSSYEQYF.